These T cell receptor beta chains were read from a single sample in a study of cytomegalovirus exposure and HLA in healthy donors. TCRdb keeps only in-frame clones here, not all; method: immunoSEQ multiplex PCR. The data contain about 73,000 clones, roughly 94% of them singletons. The sequenced sample consisted of PBMCs. The receptor set was obtained from a woman younger than 35 in good health and CMV-seropositive. Both conserved end residues are part of each CDR3. The order of the fields is CDR3 protein, CDR3 DNA, J gene, clone size, V gene, D gene. The D gene is left open where the match is weak. The size of a clone is reported for some rows only, either as once, few or many, or as a class for expanded clones.

CDR3: CASESSYEQYF
DNA: TGTGCCAGTGAGAGCTCCTACGAGCAGTACTTC
J: TRBJ2-7
size: NA
V: TRBV6-1
D: NA

CDR3: CASSLADRTSEAFF
DNA: TGTGCCAGCAGCTTAGCGGACAGGACCTCTGAAGCTTTCTTT
J: TRBJ1-1
size: NA
V: TRBV7-2
D: TRBD1

CDR3: CASSFLGTGDNQPQHF
DNA: TGTGCCAGCAGTTTCCTCGGGACAGGGGACAATCAGCCCCAGCATTTT
J: TRBJ1-5
size: NA
V: TRBV27
D: TRBD1

CDR3: CASSPSGRGKYGYTF
DNA: TGTGCCAGCAGCCCCTCGGGAAGGGGGAAGTATGGCTACACCTTC
J: TRBJ1-2
size: NA
V: TRBV11-2
D: NA

CDR3: CASSLLPAGGTDTQYF
DNA: TGTGCCAGCAGCTTACTGCCAGCGGGGGGCACAGATACGCAGTATTTT
J: TRBJ2-3
size: NA
V: TRBV7-2
D: TRBD2

CDR3: CASDPAGSLSYNEQFF
DNA: TGTGCCAGCGATCCAGCGGGTTCCCTCTCCTACAATGAGCAGTTCTTC
J: TRBJ2-1
size: NA
V: TRBV28
D: NA

CDR3: CASRQLDYEQYF
DNA: TGCGCCAGTAGACAGCTTGACTACGAGCAGTACTTC
J: TRBJ2-7
size: once
V: TRBV5-1
D: NA

CDR3: CASSAQGARGNTIYF
DNA: TGTGCCAGCAGCGCACAGGGGGCGCGGGGAAACACCATATATTTT
J: TRBJ1-3
size: NA
V: TRBV2
D: TRBD1

CDR3: CASSQGTPTYGYTF
DNA: TGTGCCAGCAGTCAAGGGACACCCACCTATGGCTACACCTTC
J: TRBJ1-2
size: NA
V: TRBV2
D: NA

CDR3: CASSLGGGTYEQYF
DNA: TGTGCCAGCAGCTTAGGCGGGGGAACCTACGAGCAGTACTTC
J: TRBJ2-7
size: NA
V: TRBV11-2
D: TRBD2

CDR3: CSVVPGLADYEQYF
DNA: TGCAGCGTCGTTCCGGGACTAGCGGATTACGAGCAGTACTTC
J: TRBJ2-7
size: NA
V: TRBV29-1
D: TRBD2

CDR3: CASSLGQVTYEQYF
DNA: TGTGCCAGCAGCTTAGGACAGGTTACCTACGAGCAGTACTTC
J: TRBJ2-7
size: NA
V: TRBV13
D: NA

CDR3: CASKTQRENEQFF
DNA: TGTGCCAGCAAAACGCAGCGGGAGAATGAGCAGTTCTTC
J: TRBJ2-1
size: NA
V: TRBV21-1
D: NA

CDR3: CASSRTQTNEKLFF
DNA: TGTGCCAGCAGCCGGACACAAACTAATGAAAAACTGTTTTTT
J: TRBJ1-4
size: once
V: TRBV6-1
D: NA

CDR3: CASSPSSYEQYF
DNA: TGTGCCAGCAGTCCGAGCTCCTACGAGCAGTACTTC
J: TRBJ2-7
size: NA
V: TRBV28
D: NA

CDR3: CASSLVGGAGYTF
DNA: TGTGCCAGCAGCTTAGTAGGGGGAGCTGGCTACACCTTC
J: TRBJ1-2
size: once
V: TRBV7-2
D: NA

CDR3: CASSAGQWGVKTQYF
DNA: TGCGCCAGCAGCGCTGGACAGTGGGGAGTTAAGACCCAGTACTTC
J: TRBJ2-5
size: NA
V: TRBV5-1
D: NA

CDR3: CASSYPQGGQGYTF
DNA: TGTGCCAGCAGTTACCCGCAGGGGGGACAGGGCTACACCTTC
J: TRBJ1-2
size: NA
V: TRBV6-6
D: TRBD1